This paragraph covers one T cell receptor beta chain sequence. V was cut by 4 bases and J by 3 bases, with 19 bases left in between. The CDR3 is 16 amino acids. Per germline, CDR1 SGHRS and CDR2 YFSETQ. The data derive from a study of blood T cell repertoires in COVID-19. Study background: The cDNA or gDNA used as material had been derived from T cells, B-cell-depleted T cells, or PBMCs.

Profiled with immunoSEQ multiplex PCR; TCRdb holds only in-frame clones, not every one. The sample consists of tens of thousands of clones, 84% of them appearing once. This receptor was taken from a man in his sixties or seventies with acute or convalescent COVID-19. This rearrangement joins TRBV5-1 to TRBJ1-1; D uncertain. Sequenced: peripheral blood. For the CDR3, the DNA is TGCGCCAGCAGCCTGGGATCAACATCGGGAGACACTGAAGCTTTCTTT. This translates into CASSLGSTSGDTEAFF.